This T cell receptor beta chain stems from a study of regulatory T cells in long-lasting Graves disease. This CDR3 has 14 residues. Germline lookup yields CDR1 KGHSH and CDR2 LQKENI. Trimming at V came to 3 bases and at J to 5 bases, leaving 5 bases not matched to a gene. In this sample, this clonotype turned up many times. Its antigen is unidentified. Study observations and caveats: It was in persistent disease that TRBV28, TRBJ1-2 and TRBJ2-5 were favored. Relative to newly diagnosed Graves' patients, persistent ones had lower TCR diversity.

CDR3 regions were amplified by Arm-PCR using iRepertoire HTBI primers to build TCR beta libraries. TCRdb reprocessed the multiplex PCR reads via MiXCR and lists one record per CDR3 protein. The sample contains 450,000 to 600,000 distinct CDR3 sequences, roughly 14% of which appear only once. Time point noted: newly diagnosed GD, antithyroid drugs for less than 3 months. PBMC-derived RNA was used for the TCR library. This sample also belongs to another study, concerning T cells in Graves' hyperthyroidism and ophthalmopathy. From that paper: With the HTBI primer set, the TCR CDR3 went through a first round of RT-PCR. Progression to ophthalmopathy was predicted a median of about six months early.

Sequencing used peripheral blood mononuclear cells (PBMCs), obtained at new diagnosis, from a patient treated with antithyroid drugs. The chain joins TRBV18 to TRBJ2-5; 8 positions match TRBD1. This sequence was found in a man aged 30 to 45 with Graves disease. CDR3 residues: CASSPTGGAETQYF. In DNA, the CDR3 is TGTGCCAGCTCACCTACAGGGGGTGCGGAGACCCAGTACTTC.